Reported below is one T cell receptor (beta chain). Germline CDR1 is SQVTM and CDR2 is ANQGSEA. J lost 5 bases, V lost 7 bases, and 10 bases had no gene match. The CDR3 is 15 amino acids. Original handling: It was from reference gene primer amplification that nucleated cell counts were estimated. Sequenced by immunoSEQ multiplex PCR; TCRdb stores in-frame clones only, minus some. V and J calls and clone size are those listed in that table; D and trimming were worked out from the DNA. The sample records over 55,000 clones, around 87% being singletons. This entry is derived from a study of blood T cell repertoires in COVID-19. Study background: Material from acute and convalescent COVID-19 was sourced from the United States, Italy and Spain. Sources were T cells, B-cell-depleted T cells, or PBMCs; the material itself was cDNA or gDNA.

The V call is TRBV29-1, the J call TRBJ2-3; 12 bases fit TRBD2. Sequencing was carried out using peripheral blood. The clonotype was recovered from a man aged 50-60 years with active COVID-19. The CDR3: CSAEGLAGNLDTQYF. CDR3 nucleotide sequence: TGCAGCGCCGAAGGACTAGCGGGAAATTTAGATACGCAGTATTTT.